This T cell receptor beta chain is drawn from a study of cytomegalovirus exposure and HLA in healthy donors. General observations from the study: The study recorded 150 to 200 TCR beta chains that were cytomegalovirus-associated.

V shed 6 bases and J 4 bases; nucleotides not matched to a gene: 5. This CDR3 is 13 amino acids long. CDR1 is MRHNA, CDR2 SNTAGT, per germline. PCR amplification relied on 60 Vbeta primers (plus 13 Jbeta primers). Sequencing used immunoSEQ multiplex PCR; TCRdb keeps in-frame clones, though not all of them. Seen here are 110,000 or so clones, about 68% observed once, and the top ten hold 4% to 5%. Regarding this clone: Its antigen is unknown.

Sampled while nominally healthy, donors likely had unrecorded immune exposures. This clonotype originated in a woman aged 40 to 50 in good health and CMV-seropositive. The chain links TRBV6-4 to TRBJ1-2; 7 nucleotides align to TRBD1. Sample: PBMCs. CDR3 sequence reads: CASSQGVGYGYTF. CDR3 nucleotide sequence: TGTGCCAGCAGCCAGGGGGTCGGCTATGGCTACACCTTC.